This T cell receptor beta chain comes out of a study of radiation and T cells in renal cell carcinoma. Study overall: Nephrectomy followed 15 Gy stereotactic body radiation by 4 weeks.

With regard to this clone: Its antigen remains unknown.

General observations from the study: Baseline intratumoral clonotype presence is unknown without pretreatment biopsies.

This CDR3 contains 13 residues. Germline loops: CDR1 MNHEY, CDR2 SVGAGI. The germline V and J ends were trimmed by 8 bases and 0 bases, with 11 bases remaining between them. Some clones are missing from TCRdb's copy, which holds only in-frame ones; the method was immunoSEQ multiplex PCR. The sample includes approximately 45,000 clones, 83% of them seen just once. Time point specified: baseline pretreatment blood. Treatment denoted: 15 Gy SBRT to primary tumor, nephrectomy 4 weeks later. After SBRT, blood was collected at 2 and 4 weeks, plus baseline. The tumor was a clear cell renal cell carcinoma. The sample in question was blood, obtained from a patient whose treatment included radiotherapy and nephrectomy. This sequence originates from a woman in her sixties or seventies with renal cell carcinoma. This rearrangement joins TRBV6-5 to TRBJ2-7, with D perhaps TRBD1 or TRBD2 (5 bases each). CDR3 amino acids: CASGTPSSYEQYF. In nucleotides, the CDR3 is TGTGCCAGCGGGACGCCGAGCTCCTACGAGCAGTACTTC.